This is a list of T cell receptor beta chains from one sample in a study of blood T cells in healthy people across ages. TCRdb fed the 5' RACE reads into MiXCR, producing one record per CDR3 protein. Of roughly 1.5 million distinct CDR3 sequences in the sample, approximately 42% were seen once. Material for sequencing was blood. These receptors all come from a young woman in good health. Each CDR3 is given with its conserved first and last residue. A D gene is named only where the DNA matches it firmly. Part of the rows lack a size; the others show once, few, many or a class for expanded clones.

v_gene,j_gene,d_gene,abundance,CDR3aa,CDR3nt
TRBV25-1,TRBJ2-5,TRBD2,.,CASSETSGRLLETQYF,TGTGCCAGCAGTGAAACTAGCGGGCGACTCCTGGAGACCCAGTACTTC
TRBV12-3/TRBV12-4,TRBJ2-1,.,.,CASSSDEQFF,TGTGCCAGCAGTTCGGATGAGCAGTTCTTC
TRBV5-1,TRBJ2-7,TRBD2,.,CASSSRTSSNEQYF,TGCGCCAGCAGCTCGCGGACTAGCAGCAATGAGCAGTACTTC
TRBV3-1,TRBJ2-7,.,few,CASSQRDLSSYEQYF,TGTGCCAGCAGCCAACGGGACTTAAGCTCCTACGAGCAGTACTTC
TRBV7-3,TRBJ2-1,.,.,CASSLDQNNEQFF,TGTGCCAGCAGCTTGGACCAGAACAATGAGCAGTTCTTC
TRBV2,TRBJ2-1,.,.,CASSEGLGTRRPYNEQFF,TGTGCCAGCAGTGAAGGCCTGGGTACTAGAAGGCCTTACAATGAGCAGTTCTTC
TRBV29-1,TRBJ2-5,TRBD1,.,CSVEGGQGKRQETQYF,TGCAGCGTTGAAGGGGGACAGGGCAAGAGGCAAGAGACCCAGTACTTC
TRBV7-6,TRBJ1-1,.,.,CASSPQVEGTEAFF,TGTGCCAGCAGCCCGCAGGTAGAGGGGACTGAAGCTTTCTTT
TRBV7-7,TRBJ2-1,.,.,CASSLRVGDSSYNEQFF,TGTGCTAGCAGCTTAAGGGTGGGCGATAGCTCCTACAATGAGCAGTTCTTC
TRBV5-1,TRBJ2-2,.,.,CASTLVSENTGELFF,TGCGCCAGCACCCTCGTGTCGGAGAACACCGGGGAGCTGTTTTTT
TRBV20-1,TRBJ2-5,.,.,CSARDPGAGTQYF,TGCAGTGCTAGAGATCCTGGTGCGGGGACCCAGTACTTC
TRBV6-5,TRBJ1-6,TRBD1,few,CASSYSYPGTGGYGSPLHF,TGTGCCAGCAGTTACTCGTACCCCGGGACAGGGGGATATGGTTCACCCCTCCACTTT
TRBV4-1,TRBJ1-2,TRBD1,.,CASSVRDRGGYGYTF,TGCGCCAGCAGCGTCCGGGACAGGGGAGGCTATGGCTACACCTTC
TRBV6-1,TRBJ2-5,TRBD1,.,CASRVQGVQETQYF,TGTGCCAGCAGGGTACAGGGGGTCCAAGAGACCCAGTACTTC
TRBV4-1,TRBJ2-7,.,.,CASSQARLGYEQYF,TGCGCCAGCAGCCAAGCCCGGCTAGGCTACGAGCAGTACTTC
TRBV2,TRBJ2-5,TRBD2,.,CASSSSGVSYNEQYF,TGTGCCAGCAGTTCTAGCGGGGTTTCCTACAATGAGCAGTACTTC
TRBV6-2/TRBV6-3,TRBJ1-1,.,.,CASSHRALDTEAFF,TGTGCCAGCAGTCATAGGGCCTTGGACACTGAAGCTTTCTTT
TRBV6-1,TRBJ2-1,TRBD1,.,CASSDPQGAEETQFF,TGTGCCAGCAGTGATCCTCAGGGGGCGGAGGAGACCCAGTTCTTC
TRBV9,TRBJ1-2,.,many,CASSARGYGYTF,TGTGCCAGCAGCGCCAGGGGATATGGCTACACCTTC
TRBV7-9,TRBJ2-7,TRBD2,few,CASSSGTIHNEQYF,TGTGCCAGCAGCTCCGGGACTATCCACAATGAGCAGTACTTC
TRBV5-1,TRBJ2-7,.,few,CASSLFKGTGTVPYEQYF,TGCGCCAGCAGCTTGTTCAAGGGGACCGGGACGGTACCCTACGAGCAGTACTTC
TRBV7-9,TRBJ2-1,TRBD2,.,CASSVLGTSGDNEQFF,TGTGCCAGCAGTGTACTCGGGACTAGCGGGGACAATGAGCAGTTCTTC
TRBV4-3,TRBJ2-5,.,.,CASSQGVMREGETQYF,TGCGCCAGCAGCCAAGGGGTAATGCGGGAAGGAGAGACCCAGTACTTC
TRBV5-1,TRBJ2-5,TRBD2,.,CASSTFGGVMNEQYF,TGCGCCAGCAGTACGTTCGGGGGGGTGATGAATGAGCAGTACTTC
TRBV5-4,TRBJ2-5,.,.,CASSLQGEDNEQYF,TGTGCCAGCAGCTTGCAGGGGGAGGACAATGAGCAGTACTTC
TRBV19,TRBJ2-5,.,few,CASSSPGVETQYF,TGTGCCAGTAGTTCACCAGGGGTTGAGACCCAGTACTTC
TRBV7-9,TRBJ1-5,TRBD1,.,CASSALQGAGDQPQHF,TGTGCCAGCAGCGCGTTACAGGGGGCAGGGGATCAGCCCCAGCATTTT
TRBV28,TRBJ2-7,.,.,CASSAGLGDYEQYF,TGTGCCAGCAGTGCGGGACTGGGAGACTACGAGCAGTACTTC